This TCR beta chain was captured by sequencing in a study of T cell repertoires in cytomegalovirus infection. TCRdb re-derived calls from the reads in MiXCR, one entry per CDR3 protein. The repertoire holds approximately 550,000 distinct CDR3 sequences, with 16% as singletons. Sequences were obtained from CD8+ T cells from PBMCs. This clonotype was sampled from a human donor in good health (CMV status not recorded). Some clones in this sample may be carry-over from other donors' samples.

The CDR3 loop reads CASSIYSATDTQYF. The CDR3 DNA reads TGTGCCAGTAGTATTTACTCGGCTACAGATACGCAGTATTTT. The chain links TRBV19 to TRBJ2-3; no clear D gene. CDR3 length: 14 residues. V was clipped by 3 bases and J by 3 bases, with 10 bases between them. In germline, CDR1 is LNHDA, CDR2 SQIVND (reference sequence).